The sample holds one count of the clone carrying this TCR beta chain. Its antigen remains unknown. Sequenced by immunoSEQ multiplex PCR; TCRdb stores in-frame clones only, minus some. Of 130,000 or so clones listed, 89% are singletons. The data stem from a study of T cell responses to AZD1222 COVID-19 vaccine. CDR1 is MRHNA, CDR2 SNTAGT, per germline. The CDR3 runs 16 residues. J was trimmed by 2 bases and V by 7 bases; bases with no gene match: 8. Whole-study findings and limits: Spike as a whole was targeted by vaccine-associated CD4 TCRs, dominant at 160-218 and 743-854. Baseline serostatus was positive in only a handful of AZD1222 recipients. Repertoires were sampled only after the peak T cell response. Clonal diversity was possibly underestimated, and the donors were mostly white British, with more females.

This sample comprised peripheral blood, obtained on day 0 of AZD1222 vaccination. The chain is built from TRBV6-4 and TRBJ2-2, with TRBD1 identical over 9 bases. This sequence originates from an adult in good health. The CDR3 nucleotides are TGTGCCAGCACAAAACTTACAGGGGGCAACACCGGGGAGCTGTTTTTT. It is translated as CASTKLTGGNTGELFF.